These 11 T cell receptor beta chains were sequenced from one sample in a study of cytomegalovirus exposure and HLA in healthy donors. PCR was performed using 60 Vbeta and 13 Jbeta primers. This table comes from immunoSEQ multiplex PCR, and its TCRdb copy is limited to in-frame clones, with some not included. The sample includes under 100,000 clones, approximately 80% of them seen just once. The source material was PBMCs. The receptors here all came from a human donor in good health.

The chain uses TRBV9 and TRBJ2-2; 12 bases are shared with TRBD2. CDR1 is SGDLS, CDR2 YYNGEE, per germline. This CDR3 contains 16 residues. After removal of 0 bases from V and 6 bases from J, the junction contained 3 bases not matched to a gene. CDR3 DNA: TGTGCCAGCAGCGTAGTCCCTAGCGGGGGGGCCGGGGAGCTGTTTTTT. Translation gives CASSVVPSGGAGELFF.

Concerning this clone itself: Other DNA sequences within the sample encode an identical CDR3. CDR3 region: CASSFGVEETQYF. Here the CDR3 DNA reads TGCGCCAGCAGCTTTGGAGTAGAAGAGACCCAGTACTTC. The rearrangement links TRBV5-1 to TRBJ2-5; D gene unclear. The CDR3 spans 13 residues. The germline V gene has CDR1 SGHRS and CDR2 YFSETQ. V lost 2 bases and J 3 bases, leaving 8 bases between the germline ends.

V gene TRBV4-3 combines with J gene TRBJ2-7; D is possibly TRBD2 (6 bases). Trimming left V 0 bases short and J 7 bases short, with 13 bases between. Looked up from germline, CDR1 is LGHNA and CDR2 is YSLEER. The CDR3 has 14 residues. The CDR3 loop reads CASSQDPGSREQYF. Here the CDR3 DNA reads TGCGCCAGCAGCCAAGATCCCGGGAGTCGTGAGCAGTACTTC.

The V call is TRBV5-1, the J call TRBJ1-5; TRBD1 aligns across 9 bases. The trim removed 0 bases at V and 5 bases at J, leaving 0 bases unmatched. CDR1 and CDR2 (germline): SGHRS, YFSETQ. The length of the CDR3 is 14 residues. The CDR3 sequence is CASSLGQGDQPQHF. The CDR3 region has the DNA TGCGCCAGCAGCTTGGGACAGGGGGATCAGCCCCAGCATTTT.

The chain joins TRBV10-2 to TRBJ1-5; D may be TRBD1 (5 bases). V lost 3 bases and J lost 6, with 6 bases in between. Per the germline V gene, CDR1 is WSHSY and CDR2 is SAAADI. CDR3 length: 12 residues. In nucleotides, the CDR3 is TGCGCCAGCAGTGATAGGGGTCAGCCCCAGCATTTT. This encodes CASSDRGQPQHF.

By its share, this clone is medium-sized. The chain uses TRBV5-6 and TRBJ1-4, with a possible D match to TRBD1 (5 bases). The ends were cut back, 4 bases at V and 14 bases at J, with 18 bases in the middle. This CDR3 is built from 13 residues. Per germline, CDR1 SGHDT and CDR2 YYEEEE. The chain's CDR3 is CASSLHRGDRLFF. CDR3 bases: TGTGCCAGCAGCCTCCACCGGGGGGATAGGCTGTTTTTT.

The gene calls are TRBV5-6 and TRBJ2-7, with D tentatively TRBD2 (5 bases). Germline loops: CDR1 SGHDT, CDR2 YYEEEE. The CDR3 covers 13 residues. Trimming left V 3 bases short and J 9 bases short, with 16 bases between. DNA of the CDR3: TGTGCCAGCAGCTGGAGGCCTAGCCCCGGGCAGTACTTC. Protein product: CASSWRPSPGQYF.

This clone has only one observation. For the CDR3, the DNA is TGTGCCAGCGGCCTTCTTCAGGGTACGATTGAAAAACTGTTTTTT. Protein: CASGLLQGTIEKLFF. The chain recombines TRBV2 with TRBJ1-4; D possibly corresponds to TRBD1 (5 bases). CDR1 is SNHLY and CDR2 is FYNNEI in the germline V gene. CDR3 length: 15 residues. V was clipped by 8 bases and J by 7 bases, with 20 bases between them.

The J gene is TRBJ2-2, the V gene TRBV6-5; 13 positions agree with TRBD2. Germline values: CDR1 MNHEY, CDR2 SVGAGI. Trimming at V came to 10 bases and at J to 6 bases, leaving 5 bases not matched to a gene. This CDR3 has 14 residues. CDR3 DNA sequence: TGTGCCACCATAGGACTAGCGGGGGCCGGGGAGCTGTTTTTT. Protein: CATIGLAGAGELFF.

V usage is TRBV30 and J usage is TRBJ2-5; D may be TRBD2 (5 bases). The DNA matches TRBJ2-7 better at its end, which makes the J call doubtful. The germline V gene encodes CDR1 GTSNPN and CDR2 SVGIG (reference sequence). The CDR3 is 13 amino acids. Here the CDR3 reads CAWSTGISYEQYF. The CDR3 coding sequence is TGTGCCTGGAGTACCGGGATCTCCTACGAGCAGTACTTC.

The gene calls are TRBV11-2 and TRBJ2-2; TRBD2 matches 8 bases. This CDR3 comprises 17 residues. Germline CDR1 and CDR2: SGHAT and FQNNGV. The ends lost 2 bases at V and 0 bases at J; junction bases unmatched: 5. Here the CDR3 DNA reads TGTGCCAGCAGCTTATCGGCGGGGGGCGCGAACACCGGGGAGCTGTTTTTT. This encodes CASSLSAGGANTGELFF.